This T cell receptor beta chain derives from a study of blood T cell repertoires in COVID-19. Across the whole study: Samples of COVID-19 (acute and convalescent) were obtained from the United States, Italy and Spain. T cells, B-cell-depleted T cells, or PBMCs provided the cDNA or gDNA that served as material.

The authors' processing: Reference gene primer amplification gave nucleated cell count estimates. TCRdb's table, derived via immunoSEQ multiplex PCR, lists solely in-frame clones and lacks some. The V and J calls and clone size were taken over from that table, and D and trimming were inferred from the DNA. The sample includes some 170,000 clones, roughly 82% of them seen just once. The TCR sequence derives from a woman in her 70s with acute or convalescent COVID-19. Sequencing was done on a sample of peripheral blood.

The CDR3 loop is CASSSSTGAHTF. The DNA of the CDR3 is TGTGCCAGCAGCTCCTCGACAGGGGCCCACACCTTC. The rearrangement uses TRBV7-2 and TRBJ1-2; 8 positions agree with TRBD1. The V and J ends lost 4 bases and 12 bases, in that order; junction bases with no gene match: 7. Germline lookup yields CDR1 SGHTA and CDR2 FQGNSA. CDR3 size: 12 residues. The full variable domain, its missing parts supplied by reference TRBV7-2 and TRBJ1-2, is GAGVSQSPSNKVTEKGKDVELRCDPISGHTALYWYRQSLGQGLEFLIYFQGNSAPDKSGLPSDRFSAERTGGSVSTLTIQRTQQEDSAVYLCASSSSTGAHTFGSGTRLTVV.